Shown below are 17 T cell receptor beta chains from a single sample sequenced in a study of CD8 T cells in Susac syndrome. A quantity of about 0.45 to 1 ug RNA underwent reverse transcription using random hexamers. One entry per CDR3 protein results from TCRdb running MiXCR on the immunoSEQ multiplex PCR reads. The table includes approximately 130,000 distinct CDR3 sequences, 94% detected once. Source material: CD4+ T cells from PBMCs. The receptors come from a human donor in good health.

The chain recombines TRBV28 with TRBJ2-3; TRBD2 might be the D (6 bases). The germline V gene has CDR1 MDHEN and CDR2 SYDVKM. There are 13 residues in the CDR3. Trimming took 5 bases from V and 6 from J, leaving 12 bases between them. CDR3 region: CASSGAGSDTQYF. In DNA form, the CDR3 reads TGTGCCAGCAGTGGGGCGGGATCCGATACGCAGTATTTT.

This chain links TRBV7-2 with TRBJ2-5, with 11 bases lining up with TRBD2. Germline assignment: CDR1 SGHTA and CDR2 FQGNSA. V lost 4 bases and J lost 3; bases outside the gene matches: 4. This CDR3 is 15 amino acids long. The CDR3 DNA follows: TGTGCCAGCAGCTCCGCGGGACTAGCGGAAGAGACCCAGTACTTC. Translation: CASSSAGLAEETQYF.

The CDR3 is CASSLDLPGQGATDTQYF. The CDR3, as DNA: TGTGCCAGCAGCTTAGATTTACCGGGACAGGGGGCAACAGATACGCAGTATTTT. V is TRBV11-2 and J is TRBJ2-3; 12 bases line up with TRBD1. There are 18 residues in the CDR3. The germline CDR1 and CDR2 sequences are SGHAT and FQNNGV. The ends lost 0 bases at V and 3 bases at J; junction bases unmatched: 7.

The J gene is TRBJ2-7, the V gene TRBV18, with TRBD1 matching 8 bases. The germline CDR1 and CDR2 sequences are KGHSH and LQKENI. V lost 3 bases to trimming and J lost 6 bases; unmatched junction nucleotides: 10. This CDR3 spans 15 amino acids. This CDR3 reads CASSPSDRGLGEQYF. CDR3 nucleotide sequence: TGTGCCAGCTCACCCAGTGACAGGGGCCTCGGCGAGCAGTACTTC. Full variable domain (remainder filled in from reference TRBV18 and TRBJ2-7): NAGVMQNPRHLVRRRGQEARLRCSPMKGHSHVYWYRQLPEEGLKFMVYLQKENIIDESGMPKERFSAEFPKEGPSILRIQQVVRGDSAAYFCASSPSDRGLGEQYFGPGTRLTVT.

The CDR3 here is CASSIGLAGQSSYNEQFF. The CDR3 nucleotides are TGTGCCAGTAGTATTGGACTAGCGGGCCAGAGCTCCTACAATGAGCAGTTCTTC. V is TRBV19 and J is TRBJ2-1, with 11 bases lining up with TRBD2. The CDR3 consists of 18 residues. CDR1 and CDR2 (germline): LNHDA, SQIVND (reference sequence). V was clipped by 3 bases and J by 0 bases; unmatched bases: 7.

This clonotype was detected only a few times. The chain carries TRBV30 and TRBJ2-2; 11 bases align to TRBD2. Trimming removed 5 bases from V and 5 bases from J; junction bases left unmatched: 10. CDR3 length equals 16 residues. Germline V gene sequence: CDR1 GTSNPN, CDR2 SVGIG (reference sequence). The CDR3 DNA is TGTGCCTGGGGGGGGACCGGGACTAGCGGAACCGGGGAGCTGTTTTTT. This sequence encodes CAWGGTGTSGTGELFF.

This rearrangement joins TRBV30 to TRBJ2-1, with D possibly matching TRBD2 (5 bases). This CDR3 contains 14 residues. Trimming took 2 bases from V and 6 from J, leaving 14 bases between them. Per the germline V gene, CDR1 is GTSNPN and CDR2 is SVGIG (reference sequence). In DNA form, the CDR3 reads TGTGCCTGGAGTAAAGGGAGAATCGGCAATGAGCAGTTCTTC. Protein: CAWSKGRIGNEQFF.

This clonotype was found once. The J gene is TRBJ2-7, the V gene TRBV28; a possible D gene is TRBD2 (6 bases). Trimming removed 5 bases from V and 1 base from J, with 9 bases in between. The V gene's germline CDR1 is MDHEN and CDR2 SYDVKM. The CDR3 has 13 residues. The CDR3 spells CASSHGGSYEQYF. The CDR3 DNA reads TGTGCCAGCAGTCACGGAGGGTCCTACGAGCAGTACTTC.

V and J are TRBV5-1 and TRBJ1-2, with D uncertain. V shed 2 bases and J shed 2 bases, with 10 bases lying between them. This CDR3 region has 14 residues. Germline CDR1 SGHRS, CDR2 YFSETQ. CDR3 sequence reads: CASSFDGQNYGYTF. CDR3 DNA: TGCGCCAGCAGCTTTGACGGCCAGAACTATGGCTACACCTTC. Drawing the rest from reference TRBV5-1 and TRBJ1-2, the complete variable domain is KAGVTQTPRYLIKTRGQQVTLSCSPISGHRSVSWYQQTPGQGLQFLFEYFSETQRNKGNFPGRFSGRQFSNSRSEMNVSTLELGDSALYLCASSFDGQNYGYTFGSGTRLTVV.

The chain has TRBV30 and TRBJ2-2; TRBD2 agrees at 11 bases. This CDR3 region has 14 residues. With 3 bases clipped from V and 6 bases from J, the junction kept 3 bases outside the gene matches. The germline V gene encodes CDR1 GTSNPN and CDR2 SVGIG (reference sequence). CDR3 sequence: CAWRLAGGSGELFF. For the CDR3, the DNA is TGTGCCTGGAGGCTAGCGGGGGGATCCGGGGAGCTGTTTTTT.

The V call is TRBV12-3 or TRBV12-4, the J call TRBJ1-2, with D possibly TRBD1 on 5 matching bases. V gave up 3 bases and J gave up 6 bases, with 23 bases separating them. The CDR3 is 17 residues long. This chain's CDR3 is CASSLGGSGARIDGYTF. The DNA of the CDR3 is TGTGCCAGCAGTTTGGGTGGATCTGGGGCCAGGATAGATGGCTACACCTTC.

This clonotype was seen once. The chain has TRBV7-9 and TRBJ2-7; 8 nucleotides agree with TRBD1. With 3 bases clipped from V and 1 base from J, the junction kept 5 bases outside the gene matches. Germline V gives CDR1 SEHNR, CDR2 FQNEAQ (reference sequence). This CDR3 comprises 15 residues. CDR3 protein: CASSLGQAFSYEQYF. In DNA, the CDR3 is TGTGCCAGCAGCTTGGGACAGGCTTTTTCCTACGAGCAGTACTTC.

The CDR3 sequence is CASSFAVDSGANVLTF. CDR3 sequence (DNA): TGCGCCAGCAGCTTTGCAGTTGACTCTGGGGCCAACGTCCTGACTTTC. The V and J genes are TRBV5-1 and TRBJ2-6; D not certain. This CDR3 has 16 residues. In germline, CDR1 is SGHRS, CDR2 YFSETQ. The ends were cut back, 2 bases at V and 0 bases at J, with 9 bases in the middle.

The CDR3 here is CASRNVNNQPQHF. Written as DNA, the CDR3 is TGTGCCAGCAGGAACGTGAACAATCAGCCCCAGCATTTT. The chain links TRBV6-2 or TRBV6-3 to TRBJ1-5, with D hard to call. This CDR3 is 13 amino acids long. Per germline, CDR1 MNHEY and CDR2 SVGEGT. V was trimmed by 6 bases and J by 3 bases, leaving 9 bases between them.

The V gene is TRBV14, the J gene TRBJ1-2; 8 positions agree with TRBD1. The CDR3 covers 14 residues. V lost 2 bases and J lost 7; bases outside the gene matches: 6. Germline CDR1 SGHDN, CDR2 FVKESK. CDR3 DNA: TGTGCCAGCAGCCAATCCAGGGGGCCCGGTGGCTACACCTTC. Amino acid sequence: CASSQSRGPGGYTF.

The V call is TRBV10-3, the J call TRBJ1-1; no clear D gene. The germline V and J ends were trimmed by 2 bases and 3 bases, with 13 bases remaining between them. Germline V gene sequence: CDR1 ENHRY, CDR2 SYGVKD. This CDR3 has 15 residues. The CDR3 DNA follows: TGTGCCATCAGTGAGCCGACGGTAGGGCACACTGAAGCTTTCTTT. As protein: CAISEPTVGHTEAFF.

V is TRBV2 and J is TRBJ2-2; D is tentatively TRBD1 or TRBD2 (5 bases each). The CDR3 is 16 residues long. CDR1 is SNHLY and CDR2 is FYNNEI in the germline V gene. Trimming left V 6 bases short and J 4 bases short, with 18 bases between. CDR3 DNA: TGTGCCAGCAGCGATAGAGGGGTTGACCCCACCGGGGAGCTGTTTTTT. It encodes CASSDRGVDPTGELFF.